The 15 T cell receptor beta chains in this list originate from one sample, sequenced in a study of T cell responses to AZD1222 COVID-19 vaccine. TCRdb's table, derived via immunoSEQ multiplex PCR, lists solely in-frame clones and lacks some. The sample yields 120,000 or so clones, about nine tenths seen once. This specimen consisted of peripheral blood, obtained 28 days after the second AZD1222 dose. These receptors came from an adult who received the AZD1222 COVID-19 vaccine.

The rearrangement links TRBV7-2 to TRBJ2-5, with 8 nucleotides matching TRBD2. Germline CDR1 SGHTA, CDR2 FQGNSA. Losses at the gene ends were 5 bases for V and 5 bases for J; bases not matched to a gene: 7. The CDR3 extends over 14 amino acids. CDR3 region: CASSPSGGQETQYF. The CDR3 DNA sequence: TGTGCCAGCAGCCCAAGCGGGGGCCAGGAGACCCAGTACTTC.

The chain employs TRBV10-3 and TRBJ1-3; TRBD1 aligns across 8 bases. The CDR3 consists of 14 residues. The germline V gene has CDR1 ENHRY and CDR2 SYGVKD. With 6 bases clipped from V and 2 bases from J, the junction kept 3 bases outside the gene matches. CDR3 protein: CAIRTGVTGNTIYF. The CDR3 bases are TGTGCCATCAGGACAGGGGTCACTGGAAACACCATATATTTT.

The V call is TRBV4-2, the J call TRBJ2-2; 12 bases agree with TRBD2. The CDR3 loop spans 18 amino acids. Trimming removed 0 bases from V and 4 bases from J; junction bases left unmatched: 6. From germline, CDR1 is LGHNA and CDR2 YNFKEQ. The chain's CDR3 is CASSQDLAGGPVTGELFF. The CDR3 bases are TGTGCCAGCAGCCAAGATCTAGCGGGGGGGCCGGTCACCGGGGAGCTGTTTTTT.

CDR3 amino acids: CAWSVPQNEKLFF. In DNA form, the CDR3 reads TGTGCCTGGAGTGTACCCCAGAATGAAAAACTGTTTTTT. The chain carries TRBV30 and TRBJ1-4, with D unclear. From germline, CDR1 is GTSNPN and CDR2 SVGIG (reference sequence). The CDR3 extends over 13 amino acids. Trimming stripped 0 bases from V and 5 bases from J, with 7 bases between.

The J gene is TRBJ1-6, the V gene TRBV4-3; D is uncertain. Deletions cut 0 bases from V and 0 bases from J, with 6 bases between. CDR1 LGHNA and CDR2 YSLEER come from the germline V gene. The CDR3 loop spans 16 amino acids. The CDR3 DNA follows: TGCGCCAGCAGCCAAGACACCCGCTCCTATAATTCACCCCTCCACTTT. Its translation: CASSQDTRSYNSPLHF.

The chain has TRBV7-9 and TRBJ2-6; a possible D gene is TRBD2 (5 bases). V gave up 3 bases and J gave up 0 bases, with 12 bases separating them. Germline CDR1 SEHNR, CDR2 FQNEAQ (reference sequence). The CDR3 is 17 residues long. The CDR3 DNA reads TGTGCCAGCAGCTTGGCGGGCTCAAGCTCTGGGGCCAACGTCCTGACTTTC. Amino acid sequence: CASSLAGSSSGANVLTF.

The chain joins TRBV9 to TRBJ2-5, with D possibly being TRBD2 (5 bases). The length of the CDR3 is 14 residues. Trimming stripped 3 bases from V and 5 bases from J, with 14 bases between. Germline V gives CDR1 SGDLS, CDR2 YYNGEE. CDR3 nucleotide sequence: TGTGCCAGCAGCGGGCTAGCATCGGGGGAGACCCAGTACTTC. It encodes CASSGLASGETQYF.

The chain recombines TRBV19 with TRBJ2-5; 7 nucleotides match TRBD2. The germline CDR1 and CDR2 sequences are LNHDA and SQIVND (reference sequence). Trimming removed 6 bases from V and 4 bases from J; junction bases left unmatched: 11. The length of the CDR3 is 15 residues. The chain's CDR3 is CASRDSGLMSETQYF. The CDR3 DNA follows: TGTGCCAGTAGGGATAGCGGGTTAATGTCAGAGACCCAGTACTTC.

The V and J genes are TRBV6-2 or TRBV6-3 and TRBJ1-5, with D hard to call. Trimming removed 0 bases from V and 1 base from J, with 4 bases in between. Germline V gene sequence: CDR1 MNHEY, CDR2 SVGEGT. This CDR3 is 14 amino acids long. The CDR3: CASSYSVSNQPQHF. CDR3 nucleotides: TGTGCCAGCAGTTACTCTGTGAGCAATCAGCCCCAGCATTTT.

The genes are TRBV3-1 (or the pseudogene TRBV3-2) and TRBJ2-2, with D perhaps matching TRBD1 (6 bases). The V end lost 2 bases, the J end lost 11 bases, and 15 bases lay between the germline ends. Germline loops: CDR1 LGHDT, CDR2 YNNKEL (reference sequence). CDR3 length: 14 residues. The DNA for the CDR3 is TGTGCCAGCAGCCAAACGCTGATGGGGGCTGAGCTGTTTTTT. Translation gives CASSQTLMGAELFF.

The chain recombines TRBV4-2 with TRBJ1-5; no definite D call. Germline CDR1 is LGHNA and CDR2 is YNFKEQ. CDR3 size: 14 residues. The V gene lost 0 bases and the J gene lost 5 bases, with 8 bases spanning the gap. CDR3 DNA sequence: TGTGCCAGCAGCCAAGATAGGGAGGATCAGCCCCAGCATTTT. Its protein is CASSQDREDQPQHF.

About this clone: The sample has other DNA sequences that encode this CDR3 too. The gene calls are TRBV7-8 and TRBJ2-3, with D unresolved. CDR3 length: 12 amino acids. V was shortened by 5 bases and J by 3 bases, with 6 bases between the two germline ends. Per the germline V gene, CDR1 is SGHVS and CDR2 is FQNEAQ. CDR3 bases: TGTGCCAGCAGCCCGAGTACAGATACGCAGTATTTT. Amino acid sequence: CASSPSTDTQYF.

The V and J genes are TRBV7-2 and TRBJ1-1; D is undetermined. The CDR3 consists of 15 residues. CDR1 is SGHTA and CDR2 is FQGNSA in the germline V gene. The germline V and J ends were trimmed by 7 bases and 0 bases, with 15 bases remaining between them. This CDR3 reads CASTLGPLMNTEAFF. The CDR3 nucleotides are TGTGCCAGCACCTTGGGCCCCCTGATGAACACTGAAGCTTTCTTT. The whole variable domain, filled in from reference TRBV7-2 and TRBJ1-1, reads GAGVSQSPSNKVTEKGKDVELRCDPISGHTALYWYRQSLGQGLEFLIYFQGNSAPDKSGLPSDRFSAERTGGSVSTLTIQRTQQEDSAVYLCASTLGPLMNTEAFFGQGTRLTVV.

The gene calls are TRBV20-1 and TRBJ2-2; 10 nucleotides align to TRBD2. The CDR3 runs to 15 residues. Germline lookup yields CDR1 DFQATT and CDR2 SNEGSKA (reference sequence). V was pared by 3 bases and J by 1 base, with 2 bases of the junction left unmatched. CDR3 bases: TGCAGTGCTAGTAGCGGGGGGAGGAACACCGGGGAGCTGTTTTTT. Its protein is CSASSGGRNTGELFF.

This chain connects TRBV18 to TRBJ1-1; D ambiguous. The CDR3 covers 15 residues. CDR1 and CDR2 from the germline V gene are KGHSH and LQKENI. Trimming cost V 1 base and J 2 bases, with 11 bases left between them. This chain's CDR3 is CASSPLSASNTEAFF. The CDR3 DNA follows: TGTGCCAGCTCACCACTTTCAGCTTCCAACACTGAAGCTTTCTTT.